The 16 T cell receptor beta chains presented below share a single source sample, sequenced in a study of chemoradiotherapy in HPV16-positive cancers. Sequencing used immunoSEQ multiplex PCR; TCRdb keeps in-frame clones, though not all of them. The repertoire holds around 2,500 clones, with roughly nine tenths as singletons. Material: tumor tissue, obtained from a patient who underwent chemoradiotherapy. The receptor source for this set is a human donor with HPV-associated anogenital cancer.

The V gene is TRBV27, the J gene TRBJ2-7; a weak D match, TRBD1 (7 bases). V dropped 5 bases and J dropped 3 bases, with 14 bases sitting between them. This CDR3 region has 14 residues. The germline gives CDR1 MNHEY, CDR2 SMNVEV (reference sequence). CDR3 in DNA: TGTGCCAGCAGTCCCTACAGGGGAGGCTACGAGCAGTACTTC. Translation: CASSPYRGGYEQYF.

Only one count was recorded for this clone. The chain combines TRBV2 with TRBJ2-7; maybe TRBD2 (5 bases). V was pared by 2 bases and J by 7 bases, with 21 bases between. Germline loops: CDR1 SNHLY, CDR2 FYNNEI. CDR3 size: 16 residues. CDR3 sequence: CASSEFRKWTPGEQYF. The CDR3 nucleotides read TGTGCCAGCAGTGAATTTAGAAAGTGGACCCCGGGGGAGCAGTACTTC.

The chain is built from TRBV5-8 and TRBJ2-1; D may be TRBD1 (6 bases). The CDR3 covers 13 residues. With 4 bases removed from V and 4 bases from J, the gap between germline ends came to 9 bases. Germline CDR1 reads SGHTS; CDR2 reads YDEGEE. CDR3 in amino acids: CASSTTGYNEQFF. DNA for the CDR3: TGTGCCAGCAGCACGACAGGTTACAATGAGCAGTTCTTC.

The chain combines TRBV5-1 with TRBJ2-3; D unclear. Germline lookup yields CDR1 SGHRS and CDR2 YFSETQ. V lost 1 base and J lost 2, with 8 bases in between. CDR3 length equals 14 residues. The CDR3 coding sequence is TGCGCCAGCAGCTTGTGGCAGGTCACAGATACGCAGTATTTT. This sequence encodes CASSLWQVTDTQYF.

The chain has TRBV7-2 and TRBJ2-3, with 8 bases identical to TRBD1. Germline lookup yields CDR1 SGHTA and CDR2 FQGNSA. J gave up 11 bases and V 5 bases, and 18 bases lay outside the gene matches. This CDR3 contains 16 residues. CDR3 residues: CASSDRYQDRAQEQYF. Here the CDR3 DNA reads TGTGCCAGCAGCGATAGGTACCAGGACAGGGCCCAGGAGCAGTATTTT.

The V and J genes are TRBV4-3 and TRBJ2-4; the D gene is possibly TRBD2 (6 bases). Germline CDR1 reads LGHNA; CDR2 reads YSLEER. CDR3 length: 14 residues. The V end was cut by 2 bases, the J end by 6 bases, with 11 bases between. As DNA, the CDR3 is TGCGCCAGCAGCCAATTTAATAGCGGAAACATTCAGTACTTC. Translated: CASSQFNSGNIQYF.

In this sample, this clone turned up a few times. V usage is TRBV30 and J usage is TRBJ1-3; D unclear. V was shortened by 1 base and J by 5 bases, with 18 bases between the two germline ends. Looked up from germline, CDR1 is GTSNPN and CDR2 is SVGIG (reference sequence). This CDR3 spans 16 amino acids. CDR3 sequence: CAWSGAGFMLRNTIYF. The CDR3 DNA reads TGTGCCTGGAGTGGAGCGGGGTTTATGTTGAGAAACACCATATATTTT.

The rearrangement uses TRBV4-3 and TRBJ2-1, with D possibly being TRBD1 (5 bases). Germline V gives CDR1 LGHNA, CDR2 YSLEER. V was shortened by 1 base and J by 8 bases, with 6 bases between the two germline ends. The CDR3 has 12 amino acids. Written as DNA, the CDR3 is TGCGCCAGCAGCCAAGGGGGCCATGAGCAGTTCTTC. It yields the protein CASSQGGHEQFF.

V gene TRBV28 combines with J gene TRBJ1-1; 12 bases are a match to TRBD1. V dropped 1 base and J dropped 5; count of bases not matched to a gene: 8. The CDR3 sequence is 17 residues long. In germline, CDR1 is MDHEN, CDR2 SYDVKM. Written as DNA, the CDR3 is TGTGCCAGCAGTTTATTTGGGACAGGGGGCCTAGGTACTGAAGCTTTCTTT. It is translated as CASSLFGTGGLGTEAFF.

The chain carries TRBV29-1 and TRBJ1-1; unclear D gene. The germline gives CDR1 SQVTM, CDR2 ANQGSEA. Deletions cut 2 bases from V and 0 bases from J, with 7 bases between. This CDR3 spans 13 amino acids. CDR3 bases: TGCAGCGTTGAAATCGGAGTGAACACTGAAGCTTTCTTT. Amino acid sequence: CSVEIGVNTEAFF. Drawing the rest from reference TRBV29-1 and TRBJ1-1, the complete variable domain is SAVISQKPSRDICQRGTSLTIQCQVDSQVTMMFWYRQQPGQSLTLIATANQGSEATYESGFVIDKFPISRPNLTFSTLTVSNMSPEDSSIYLCSVEIGVNTEAFFGQGTRLTVV.

The chain is built from TRBV5-6 and TRBJ2-3; D not certain. The V end was cut by 0 bases, the J end by 0 bases, with 5 bases between. Germline V gene data show CDR1 as SGHDT and CDR2 as YYEEEE. The CDR3 is 14 residues long. The CDR3 sequence: CASSLVISTDTQYF. The CDR3 DNA is TGTGCCAGCAGCTTGGTGATAAGCACAGATACGCAGTATTTT.

In nucleotides, the CDR3 is TGTGCCTTAGAGGACAGGTTCACAGATACGCAGTATTTT. Protein sequence: CALEDRFTDTQYF. The chain carries TRBV30 and TRBJ2-3; 7 positions match TRBD1. Germline assignment: CDR1 GTSNPN and CDR2 SVGIG (reference sequence). J lost 2 bases, V lost 7 bases, and 6 bases had no gene match. The length of the CDR3 is 13 residues.

J is TRBJ1-2 and V is TRBV30, with unresolved D. Trimming left V 4 bases short and J 8 bases short, with 17 bases between. This CDR3 region has 13 residues. The germline gives CDR1 GTSNPN, CDR2 SVGIG (reference sequence). The CDR3 sequence: CAWKGKAFGGYTF. DNA for the CDR3: TGTGCCTGGAAAGGAAAAGCCTTTGGGGGCTACACCTTC.

The J gene is TRBJ1-6, the V gene TRBV6-1; D perhaps matches TRBD1 (6 bases). CDR1 is MNHNS, CDR2 SASEGT, per germline. The CDR3 length is 15 residues. Trimming removed 2 bases from V and 8 bases from J, with 13 bases in between. The CDR3 DNA reads TGTGCCAGCAGTGAAAAGGGACATTGGGATTCACCCCTCCACTTT. Its translation is CASSEKGHWDSPLHF.

The count of this clone is one. The chain has TRBV4-1 and TRBJ1-1; maybe TRBD1 (6 bases). This CDR3 is built from 15 residues. V gave up 1 base and J gave up 2 bases, with 11 bases separating them. Germline V gene sequence: CDR1 MGHRA, CDR2 YSYEKL. The CDR3 is CASSQVRGGNTEAFF. The CDR3 region has the DNA TGCGCCAGCAGCCAAGTCAGAGGGGGAAACACTGAAGCTTTCTTT.

J is TRBJ1-1 and V is TRBV7-2, with D perhaps TRBD1 (5 bases). The CDR3 is 14 amino acids. Germline CDR1 and CDR2: SGHTA and FQGNSA. V gave up 4 bases and J gave up 0 bases, with 9 bases separating them. The CDR3: CASSYGHLNTEAFF. In DNA form, the CDR3 reads TGTGCCAGCAGCTACGGACACCTGAACACTGAAGCTTTCTTT.